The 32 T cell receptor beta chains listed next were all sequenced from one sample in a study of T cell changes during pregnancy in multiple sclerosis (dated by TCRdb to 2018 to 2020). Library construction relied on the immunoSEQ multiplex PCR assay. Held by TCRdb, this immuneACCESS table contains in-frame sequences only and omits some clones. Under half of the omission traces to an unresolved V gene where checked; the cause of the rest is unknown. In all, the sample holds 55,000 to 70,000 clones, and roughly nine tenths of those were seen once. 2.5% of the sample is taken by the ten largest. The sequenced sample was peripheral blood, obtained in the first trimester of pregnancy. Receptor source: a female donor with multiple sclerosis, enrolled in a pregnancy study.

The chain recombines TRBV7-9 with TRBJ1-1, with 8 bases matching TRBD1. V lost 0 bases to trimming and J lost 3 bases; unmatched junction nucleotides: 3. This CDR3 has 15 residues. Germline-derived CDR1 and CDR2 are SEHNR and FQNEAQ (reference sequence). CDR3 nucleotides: TGTGCCAGCAGCTTAGCGACAGGGGCAGACACTGAAGCTTTCTTT. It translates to CASSLATGADTEAFF.

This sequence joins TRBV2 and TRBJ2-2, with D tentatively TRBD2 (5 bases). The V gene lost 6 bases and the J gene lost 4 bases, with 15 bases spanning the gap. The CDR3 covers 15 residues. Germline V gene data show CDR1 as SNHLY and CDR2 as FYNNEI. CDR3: CASRADSWATGELFF. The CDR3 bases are TGTGCCAGCAGGGCGGACTCTTGGGCCACCGGGGAGCTGTTTTTT.

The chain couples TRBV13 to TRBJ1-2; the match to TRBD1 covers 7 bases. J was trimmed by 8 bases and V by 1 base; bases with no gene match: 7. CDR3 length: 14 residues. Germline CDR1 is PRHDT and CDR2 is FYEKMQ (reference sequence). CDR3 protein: CASSLEGGVRGYTF. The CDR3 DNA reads TGTGCCAGCAGCTTAGAAGGGGGCGTACGCGGCTACACCTTC.

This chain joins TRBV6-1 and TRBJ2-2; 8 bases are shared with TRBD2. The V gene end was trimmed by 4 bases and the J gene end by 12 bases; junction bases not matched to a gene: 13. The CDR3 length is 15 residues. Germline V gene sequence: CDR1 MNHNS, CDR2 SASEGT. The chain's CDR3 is CASSVRPPGGRQLFF. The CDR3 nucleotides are TGTGCCAGCAGTGTGCGGCCACCGGGGGGGAGGCAGCTGTTTTTT.

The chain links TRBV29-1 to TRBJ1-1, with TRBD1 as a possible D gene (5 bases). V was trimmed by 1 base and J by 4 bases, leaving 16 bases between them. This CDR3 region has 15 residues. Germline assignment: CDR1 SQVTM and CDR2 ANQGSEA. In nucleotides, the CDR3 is TGCAGCGTTGAAGCAGGGCTTCTTGGGATCACTGAAGCTTTCTTT. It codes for CSVEAGLLGITEAFF.

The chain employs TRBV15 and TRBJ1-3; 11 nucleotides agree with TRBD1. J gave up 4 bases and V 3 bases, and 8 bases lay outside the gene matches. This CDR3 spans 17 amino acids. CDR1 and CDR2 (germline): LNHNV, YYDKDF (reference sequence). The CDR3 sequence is CATSRSNRTGGGNTIYF. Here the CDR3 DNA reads TGTGCCACCAGCAGGTCCAATCGGACAGGGGGCGGAAACACCATATATTTT.

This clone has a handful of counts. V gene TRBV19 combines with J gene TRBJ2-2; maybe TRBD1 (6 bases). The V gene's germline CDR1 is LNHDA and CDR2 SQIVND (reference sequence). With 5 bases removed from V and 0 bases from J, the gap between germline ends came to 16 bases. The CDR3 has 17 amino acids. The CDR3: CASSSGRGRANTGELFF. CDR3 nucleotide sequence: TGTGCCAGTAGTTCGGGCAGGGGACGCGCGAACACCGGGGAGCTGTTTTTT.

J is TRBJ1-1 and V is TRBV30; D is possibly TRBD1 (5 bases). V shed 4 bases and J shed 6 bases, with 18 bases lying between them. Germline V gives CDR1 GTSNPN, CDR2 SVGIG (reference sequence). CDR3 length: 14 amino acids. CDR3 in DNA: TGTGCCTGGAATTGGGGCGTTTCGTCCCCTGAAGCTTTCTTT. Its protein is CAWNWGVSSPEAFF.

CDR3 DNA: TGTGCCAGCACCCTAGCGGGAGGACCTAAGACCCAGTACTTC. This encodes CASTLAGGPKTQYF. The V gene is TRBV6-1, the J gene TRBJ2-5, with 11 nucleotides matching TRBD2. Trimming took 7 bases from V and 6 from J; bases not matched to a gene: 7. The CDR3 has 14 residues. CDR1 and CDR2 from the germline V gene are MNHNS and SASEGT.

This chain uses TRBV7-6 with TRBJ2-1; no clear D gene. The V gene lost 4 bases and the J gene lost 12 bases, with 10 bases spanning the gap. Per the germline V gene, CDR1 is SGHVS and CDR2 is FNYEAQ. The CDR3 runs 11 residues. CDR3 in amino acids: CASSSVRRQFF. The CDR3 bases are TGTGCCAGCAGCTCTGTTCGGAGGCAGTTCTTC.

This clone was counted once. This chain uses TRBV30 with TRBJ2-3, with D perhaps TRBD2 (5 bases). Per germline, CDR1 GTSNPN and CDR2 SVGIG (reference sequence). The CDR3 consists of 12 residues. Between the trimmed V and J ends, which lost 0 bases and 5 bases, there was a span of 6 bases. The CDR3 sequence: CAWSVRGDTQYF. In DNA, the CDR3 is TGTGCCTGGAGTGTACGGGGAGATACGCAGTATTTT.

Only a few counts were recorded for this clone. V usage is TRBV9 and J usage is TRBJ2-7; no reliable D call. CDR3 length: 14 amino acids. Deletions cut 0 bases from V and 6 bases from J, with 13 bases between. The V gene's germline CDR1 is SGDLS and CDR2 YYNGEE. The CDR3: CASSVGAPVSEQYF. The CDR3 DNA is TGTGCCAGCAGCGTAGGAGCCCCGGTCTCCGAGCAGTACTTC.

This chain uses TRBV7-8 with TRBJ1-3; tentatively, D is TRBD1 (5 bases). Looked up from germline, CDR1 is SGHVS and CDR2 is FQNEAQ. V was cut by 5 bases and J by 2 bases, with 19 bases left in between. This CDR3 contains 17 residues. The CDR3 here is CASSLPGGGFAGNTIYF. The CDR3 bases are TGTGCCAGCAGCCTTCCCGGTGGGGGGTTCGCTGGAAACACCATATATTTT.

The CDR3 loop reads CASSSGLAGAGSGELFF. CDR3 DNA: TGCGCCAGCAGCTCTGGACTAGCGGGAGCGGGATCCGGGGAGCTGTTTTTT. The chain combines TRBV5-1 with TRBJ2-2; 13 bases map to TRBD2. CDR1 and CDR2 (germline): SGHRS, YFSETQ. The V segment lost 3 bases and the J segment 6 bases; nucleotides outside the gene matches: 8. This CDR3 spans 17 amino acids.

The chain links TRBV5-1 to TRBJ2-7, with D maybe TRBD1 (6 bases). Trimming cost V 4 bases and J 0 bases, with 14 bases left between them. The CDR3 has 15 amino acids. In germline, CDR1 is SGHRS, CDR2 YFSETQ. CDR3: CASSVDGTISYEQYF. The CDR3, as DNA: TGCGCCAGCAGCGTGGACGGGACAATCTCCTACGAGCAGTACTTC.

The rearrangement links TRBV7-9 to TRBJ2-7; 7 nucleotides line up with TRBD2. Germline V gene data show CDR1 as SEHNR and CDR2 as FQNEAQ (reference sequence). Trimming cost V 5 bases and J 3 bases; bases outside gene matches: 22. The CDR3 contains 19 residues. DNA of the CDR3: TGTGCCAGCAGCGCCCTCCCTCCCGCAACGGGACTACATAACTACGAGCAGTACTTC. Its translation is CASSALPPATGLHNYEQYF.

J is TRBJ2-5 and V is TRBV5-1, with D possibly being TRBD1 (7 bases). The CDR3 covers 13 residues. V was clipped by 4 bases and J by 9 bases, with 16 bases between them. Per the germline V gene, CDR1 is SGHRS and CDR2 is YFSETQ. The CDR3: CASSQGGTRAQYF. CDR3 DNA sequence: TGCGCCAGCAGCCAGGGGGGTACCCGAGCCCAGTACTTC.

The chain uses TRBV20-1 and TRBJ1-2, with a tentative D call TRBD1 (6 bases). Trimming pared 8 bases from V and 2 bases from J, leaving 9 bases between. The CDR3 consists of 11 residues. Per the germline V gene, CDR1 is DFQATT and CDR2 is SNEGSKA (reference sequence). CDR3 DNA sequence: TGCAGTACACAGGGCAACTATGGCTACACCTTC. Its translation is CSTQGNYGYTF.

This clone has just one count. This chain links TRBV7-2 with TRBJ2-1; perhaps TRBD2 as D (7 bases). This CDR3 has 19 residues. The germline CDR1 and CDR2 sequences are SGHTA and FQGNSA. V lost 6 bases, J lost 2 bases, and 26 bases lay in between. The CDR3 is CASRTKGGATGVAYNEQFF. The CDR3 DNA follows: TGTGCCAGCAGGACAAAAGGGGGGGCCACAGGAGTCGCCTACAATGAGCAGTTCTTC.

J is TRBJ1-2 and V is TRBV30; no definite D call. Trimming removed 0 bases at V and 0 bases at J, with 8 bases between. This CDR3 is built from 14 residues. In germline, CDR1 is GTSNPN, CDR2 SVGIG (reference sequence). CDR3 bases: TGTGCCTGGAGTGTCCCACCAGCTAACTATGGCTACACCTTC. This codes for CAWSVPPANYGYTF.

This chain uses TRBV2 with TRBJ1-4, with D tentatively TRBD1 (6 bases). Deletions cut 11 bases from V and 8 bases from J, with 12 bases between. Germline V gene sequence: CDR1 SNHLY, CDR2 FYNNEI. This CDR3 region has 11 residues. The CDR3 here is CAGGRDEKLFF. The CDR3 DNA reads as TGTGCCGGGGGCAGGGACGAAAAACTGTTTTTT.

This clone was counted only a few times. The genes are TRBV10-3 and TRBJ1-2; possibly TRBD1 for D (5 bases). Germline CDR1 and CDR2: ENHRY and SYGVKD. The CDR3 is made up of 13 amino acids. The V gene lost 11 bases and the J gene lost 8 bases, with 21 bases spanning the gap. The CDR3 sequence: CASSPGGRGGYTF. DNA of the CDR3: TGTGCCTCGTCCCCGGGGGGAAGGGGCGGCTACACCTTC.

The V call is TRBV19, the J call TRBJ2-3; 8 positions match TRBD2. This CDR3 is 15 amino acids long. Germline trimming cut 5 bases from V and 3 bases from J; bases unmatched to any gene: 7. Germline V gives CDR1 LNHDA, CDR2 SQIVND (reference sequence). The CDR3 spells CASSVSLAGTDTQYF. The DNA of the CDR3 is TGTGCCAGTAGTGTCTCCCTAGCGGGTACAGATACGCAGTATTTT.

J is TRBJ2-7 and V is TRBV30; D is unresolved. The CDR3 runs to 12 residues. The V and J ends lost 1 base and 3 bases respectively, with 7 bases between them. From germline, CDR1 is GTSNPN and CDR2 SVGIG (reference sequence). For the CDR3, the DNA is TGTGCCTGGAGTGAGGAGTTCTACGAGCAGTACTTC. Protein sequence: CAWSEEFYEQYF. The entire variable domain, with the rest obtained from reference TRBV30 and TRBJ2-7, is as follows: SQTIHQWPATLVQPVGSPLSLECTVEGTSNPNLYWYRQAAGRGLQLLFYSVGIGQISSEVPQNLSASRPQDRQFILSSKKLLLSDSGFYLCAWSEEFYEQYFGPGTRLTVT.

CDR3 loop: CASSSTEETQYF. The CDR3, as DNA: TGTGCCAGCAGCTCGACAGAAGAGACCCAGTACTTC. The chain employs TRBV5-4 and TRBJ2-5; TRBD1 is a possible D gene (5 bases). CDR3 length: 12 residues. CDR1 SGHNT and CDR2 YYREEE come from the germline V gene (reference sequence). V shed 3 bases and J shed 3 bases, with 6 bases lying between them.

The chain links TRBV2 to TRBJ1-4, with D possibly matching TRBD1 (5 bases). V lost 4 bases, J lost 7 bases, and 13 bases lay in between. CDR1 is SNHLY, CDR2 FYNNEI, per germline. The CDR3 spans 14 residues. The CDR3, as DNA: TGTGCCAGCAGTGGGGGGGGGAAGGGTGAAAAACTGTTTTTT. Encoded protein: CASSGGGKGEKLFF.

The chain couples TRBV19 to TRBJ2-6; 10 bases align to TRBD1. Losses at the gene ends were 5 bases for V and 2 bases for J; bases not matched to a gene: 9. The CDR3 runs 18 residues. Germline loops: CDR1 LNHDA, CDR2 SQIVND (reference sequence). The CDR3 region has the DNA TGTGCCAGTAGTCCACCGGGACAGGGGTTGGCTGGGGCCAACGTCCTGACTTTC. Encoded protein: CASSPPGQGLAGANVLTF.

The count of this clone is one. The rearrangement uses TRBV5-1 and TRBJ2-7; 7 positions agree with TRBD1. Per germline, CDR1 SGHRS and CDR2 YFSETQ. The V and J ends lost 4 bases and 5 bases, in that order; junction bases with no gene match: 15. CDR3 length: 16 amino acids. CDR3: CASSIPQGSGEDEQYF. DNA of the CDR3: TGCGCCAGCAGCATACCACAGGGGTCAGGGGAAGACGAGCAGTACTTC.

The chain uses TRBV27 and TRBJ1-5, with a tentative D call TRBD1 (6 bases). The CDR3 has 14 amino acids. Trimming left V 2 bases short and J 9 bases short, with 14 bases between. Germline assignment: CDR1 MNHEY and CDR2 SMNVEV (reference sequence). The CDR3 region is CASSLAAGAAPQHF. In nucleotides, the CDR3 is TGTGCCAGCAGTTTAGCGGCAGGGGCGGCGCCCCAGCATTTT.

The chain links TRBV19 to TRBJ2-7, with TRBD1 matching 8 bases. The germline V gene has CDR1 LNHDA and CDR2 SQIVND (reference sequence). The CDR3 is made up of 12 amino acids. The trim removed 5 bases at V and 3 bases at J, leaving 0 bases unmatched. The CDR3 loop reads CASSDRGYEQYF. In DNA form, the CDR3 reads TGTGCCAGTAGTGACAGGGGCTACGAGCAGTACTTC.

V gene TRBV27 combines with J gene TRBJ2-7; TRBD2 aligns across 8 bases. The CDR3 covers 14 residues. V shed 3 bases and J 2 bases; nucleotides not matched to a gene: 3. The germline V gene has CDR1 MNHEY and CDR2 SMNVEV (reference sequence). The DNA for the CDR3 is TGTGCCAGCAGTTTTACGGGAGGGCCCTACGAGCAGTACTTC. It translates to CASSFTGGPYEQYF.

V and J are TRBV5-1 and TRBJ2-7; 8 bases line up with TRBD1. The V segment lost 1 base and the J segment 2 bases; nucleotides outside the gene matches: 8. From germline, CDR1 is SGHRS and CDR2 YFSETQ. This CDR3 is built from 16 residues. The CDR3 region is CASSLIDGQGPYEQYF. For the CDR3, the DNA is TGCGCCAGCAGCTTGATCGATGGACAGGGCCCCTACGAGCAGTACTTC.